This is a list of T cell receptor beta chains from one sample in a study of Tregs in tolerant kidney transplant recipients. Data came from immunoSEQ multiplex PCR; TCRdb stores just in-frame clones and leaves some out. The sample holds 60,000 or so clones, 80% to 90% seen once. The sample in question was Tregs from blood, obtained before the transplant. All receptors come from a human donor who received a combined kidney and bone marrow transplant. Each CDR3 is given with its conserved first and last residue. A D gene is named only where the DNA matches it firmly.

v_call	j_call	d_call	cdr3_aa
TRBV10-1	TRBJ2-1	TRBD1	CASSDLRTGALNEQFF
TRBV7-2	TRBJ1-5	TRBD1	CASGPGTGGNQPQHF
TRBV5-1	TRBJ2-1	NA	CASSPASAHYNEQFF
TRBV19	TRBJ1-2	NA	CASSIGQTYGYTF
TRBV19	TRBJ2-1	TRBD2	CASSMRVSGGAVYEQFF
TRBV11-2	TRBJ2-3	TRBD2	CASSLGAGGPTDTQYF
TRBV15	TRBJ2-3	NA	CATSRDSGTDTQYF
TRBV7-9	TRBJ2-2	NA	CASSLGPGSGGELFF
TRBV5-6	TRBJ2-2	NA	CASSLRDWKNTGELFF
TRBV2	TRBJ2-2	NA	CASRRSGREDTGELFF
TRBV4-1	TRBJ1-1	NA	CASSRALQAFF
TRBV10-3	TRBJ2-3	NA	CAIRAAGARTDTQYF
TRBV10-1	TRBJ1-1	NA	CAAQQGLNTEAFF
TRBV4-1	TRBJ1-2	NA	CASSYPGTGDGYTF
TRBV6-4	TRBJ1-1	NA	CASSREMDTEAFF
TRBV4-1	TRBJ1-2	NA	CASSPTTGVNYGYTF
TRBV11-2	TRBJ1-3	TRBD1	CASSSDRGGNTIYF
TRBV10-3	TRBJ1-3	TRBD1	CAIRAGTDSGNTIYF
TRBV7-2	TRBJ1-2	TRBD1	CASSLQGALYGYTF
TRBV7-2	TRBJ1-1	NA	CASSLGASPPSAEAFF
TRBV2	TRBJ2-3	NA	CASSGSRLDTQYF
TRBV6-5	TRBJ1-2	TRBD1	CASSEQGVYGYTF
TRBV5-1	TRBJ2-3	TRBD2	CASRGASGSTDTQYF
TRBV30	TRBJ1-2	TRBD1	CAWSELRTGDGYTF
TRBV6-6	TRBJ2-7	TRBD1	CASSSGYRDSYYEQYF
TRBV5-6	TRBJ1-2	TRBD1	CASSLQDRVFGYTF
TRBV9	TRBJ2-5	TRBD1	CASSVGQGPETQYF
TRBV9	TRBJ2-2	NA	CASSVEGSSGELFF
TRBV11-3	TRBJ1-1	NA	CASSPLGVGFTEAFF
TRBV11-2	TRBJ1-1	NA	CARQKGGGTEAFF
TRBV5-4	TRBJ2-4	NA	CASSSAGSKNIQYF
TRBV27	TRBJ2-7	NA	CASRRTASYEQYF
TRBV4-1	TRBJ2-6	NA	CASSPLGVGANVLTF
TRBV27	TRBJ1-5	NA	CASSSSGVSNQPQHF
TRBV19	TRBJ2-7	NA	CASSWASSPYEQYF
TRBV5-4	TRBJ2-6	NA	CASSFVAGTHSGANVLTF
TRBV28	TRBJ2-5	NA	CASSLVGRVEVREQYF
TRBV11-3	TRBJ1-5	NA	CASSPDGGVHQPQHF
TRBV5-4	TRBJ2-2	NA	CASSSGQNTGELFF
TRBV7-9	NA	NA	CASSLRGGSSYEQYF
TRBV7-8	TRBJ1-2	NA	CASSLRSSYGYTF
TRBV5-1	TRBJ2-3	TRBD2	CASSSSGGLAGTDTQYF
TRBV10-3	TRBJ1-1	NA	CAIRPGGTEAFF
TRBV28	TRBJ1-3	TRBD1	CASSTGQIDSGNTIYF
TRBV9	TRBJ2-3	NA	CASSSRMGRDTDTQYF
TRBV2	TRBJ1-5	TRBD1	CASSDRGLGNQPQHF
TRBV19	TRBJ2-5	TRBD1	CASADRGAPDRETQYF
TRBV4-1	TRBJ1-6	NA	CASTRPGTNSPLHF
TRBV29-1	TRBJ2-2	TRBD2	CSVGGTSGFTGELFF
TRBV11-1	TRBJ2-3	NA	CASSLRGGTDTQYF
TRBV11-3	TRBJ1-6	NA	CASSLGAGSPLHF
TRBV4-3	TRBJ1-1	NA	CASTTSAQGRGEAFF
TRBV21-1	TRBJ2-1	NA	CASSERDRLAGGPYNEQFF
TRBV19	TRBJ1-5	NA	CASSIRSPSNQPQHF
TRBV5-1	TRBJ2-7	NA	CASSLDGKPYEQYF
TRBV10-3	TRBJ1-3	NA	CAIRGGGGNTIYF
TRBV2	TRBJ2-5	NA	CASSGQTLETQYF
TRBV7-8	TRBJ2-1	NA	CASSTHNEQFF